A single sample is the source of the 9 T cell receptor beta chains below, sequenced in a study of identical twins. Each CDR3 protein is one row after TCRdb ran MiXCR on the 5' RACE reads. The top ten clones hold roughly 13% of a sample with some 760,000 distinct CDR3 sequences, about 18% of them seen once. The same sample was also studied in work on T cells expressing NK-cell markers.

The sample taken for sequencing was PBMCs. These receptor sequences come from a woman aged 18-35 years in good health.

J is TRBJ1-1 and V is TRBV2; D is unclear. Germline V lookup: CDR1 SNHLY, CDR2 FYNNEI. Trimming removed 7 bases at V and 2 bases at J, with 14 bases between. The CDR3 contains 14 residues. CDR3 sequence (DNA): TGTGCCAGCATCGAGGCCCTTTTCAACACTGAAGCTTTCTTT. It yields the protein CASIEALFNTEAFF.

The chain couples TRBV6-5 to TRBJ2-5, with D unresolved. The CDR3 spans 12 residues. The V gene lost 7 bases and the J gene lost 5 bases, with 11 bases spanning the gap. The germline CDR1 and CDR2 sequences are MNHEY and SVGAGI. For the CDR3, the DNA is TGTGCCAGCAACCCCGGTGGGGAGACCCAGTACTTC. Amino acids: CASNPGGETQYF.

The V gene is TRBV10-2, the J gene TRBJ1-1; tentative D call: TRBD1 (5 bases). The CDR3 length is 15 residues. V was trimmed by 6 bases and J by 6 bases, leaving 20 bases between them. The germline V gene encodes CDR1 WSHSY and CDR2 SAAADI. The CDR3 coding sequence is TGCGCCAGCAGGATTCCAGGGAGTGACCTTCCTGAAGCTTTCTTT. Translated: CASRIPGSDLPEAFF.

This clonotype has more than one count but fewer than ten. The rearrangement uses TRBV25-1 and TRBJ2-1; D is possibly TRBD2 (5 bases). The CDR3 covers 13 residues. The germline gives CDR1 MGHDK, CDR2 SYGVNS. Trimming removed 3 bases at V and 9 bases at J, with 12 bases between. The CDR3 loop is CASSDLAVVEQFF. CDR3 DNA sequence: TGTGCCAGCAGTGACCTAGCCGTAGTTGAGCAGTTCTTC.

This clonotype was detected only a few times. The V call is TRBV20-1, the J call TRBJ2-5; D remains unclear. Germline CDR1 is DFQATT and CDR2 is SNEGSKA (reference sequence). Trimming left V 4 bases short and J 3 bases short, with 9 bases between. The CDR3 runs 12 residues. CDR3 sequence (DNA): TGCAGTGCTATAAGTAGGGAAGAGACCCAGTACTTC. It yields the protein CSAISREETQYF.

This clonotype was counted between two and nine times. The chain recombines TRBV5-5 with TRBJ2-1; D possibly corresponds to TRBD2 (5 bases). This CDR3 has 12 residues. Per germline, CDR1 SGHKS and CDR2 YYEKEE (reference sequence). Trimming cost V 4 bases and J 15 bases, with 17 bases left between them. The CDR3 loop reads CASSLFQRGWFF. CDR3 in DNA: TGTGCCAGCAGCCTATTTCAACGGGGTTGGTTCTTC.

This clonotype was recorded at least ten times. The J gene is TRBJ2-7, the V gene TRBV7-9; D possibly corresponds to TRBD1 (6 bases). The germline gives CDR1 SEHNR, CDR2 FQNEAQ (reference sequence). The CDR3 consists of 14 residues. V was trimmed by 1 base and J by 4 bases, leaving 11 bases between them. Here the CDR3 DNA reads TGTGCCAGCAGCTTAGGGGCAGGGGAGTACGAGCAGTACTTC. The encoded protein is CASSLGAGEYEQYF.

The J gene is TRBJ1-5, the V gene TRBV7-9, with D perhaps TRBD1 (5 bases). The V gene's germline CDR1 is SEHNR and CDR2 FQNEAQ (reference sequence). This CDR3 region has 15 residues. Trimming stripped 5 bases from V and 3 bases from J, with 14 bases between. The CDR3 nucleotides are TGTGCCAGCAGCCCAGCAGGGTTCCTCAATCAGCCCCAGCATTTT. Translation: CASSPAGFLNQPQHF. The whole variable domain, remainder taken from reference TRBV7-9 and TRBJ1-5, is DTGVSQNPRHKITKRGQNVTFRCDPISEHNRLYWYRQTLGQGPEFLTYFQNEAQLEKSRLLSDRFSAERPKGSFSTLEIQRTEQGDSAMYLCASSPAGFLNQPQHFGDGTRLSIL.

The chain joins TRBV12-3 or TRBV12-4 to TRBJ2-6; no reliable D call. Trimming pared 0 bases from V and 0 bases from J, leaving 9 bases between. The CDR3 runs 17 residues. The CDR3 sequence is CASSLARRLSGANVLTF. DNA for the CDR3: TGTGCCAGCAGTTTAGCGCGACGGCTCTCTGGGGCCAACGTCCTGACTTTC.